This T cell receptor (beta chain) is from a study of Graves' ophthalmopathy and Graves' hyperthyroidism. Other autoimmune diseases, uncontrolled infections, pregnancy or lactation excluded patients from enrollment. The study, taken as a whole, reports: The model predicted progression of ophthalmopathy with a sensitivity of approximately 68%, and its specificity was approximately 77%.

There are many counts of this clonotype. Its antigen is still unknown. The CDR3 length is 15 residues. Per the germline V gene, CDR1 is MDHEN and CDR2 is SYDVKM. With V trimmed by 5 bases and J by 3 bases, 6 bases remained unmatched. RNA transcripts served as template for amplifying TCR beta CDR3 sequences. Second-round multiplex PCR followed a first-round RT-PCR using HTBI primers. TCRdb processed the multiplex PCR reads anew with MiXCR; each CDR3 protein has one entry. There are roughly 400,000 distinct CDR3 sequences in the sample; about a sixth occur only once, and more than 1.5% lies in the top ten.

The genes are TRBV28 and TRBJ2-5, with 10 bases matching TRBD1. This TCR was recovered from a woman aged 18-35 years with Graves' ophthalmopathy. Sequencing was carried out using peripheral blood. The CDR3 is CASSPPDRGEETQYF. The CDR3 coding sequence is TGTGCCAGCAGTCCCCCGGACAGGGGGGAAGAGACCCAGTACTTC.